This TCR beta chain was sequenced in a study of cytomegalovirus exposure and HLA in healthy donors. Findings of the study overall: An ancestry cluster, one associated with Asian ancestry, reportedly showed fewer N-insertions than the approximately 650-donor mean in a later analysis. Sequencing likely caused a cluster of highly shared sequence variants. The dataset shows that most TCR sequences were rare, while some public TCRs occurred in many donors.

Trimming cost V 5 bases and J 3 bases, with 13 bases left between them. In germline, CDR1 is MNHEY, CDR2 SVGAGI. This CDR3 has 15 residues. With 60 Vbeta and 13 Jbeta primers, the PCR was carried out. Sequencing used immunoSEQ multiplex PCR; TCRdb keeps in-frame clones, though not all of them. The sample includes 150,000 to 200,000 clones, approximately 78% seen only once; the top ten take 2.4%. This clone has just a few counts. As yet, its antigen is unknown. V gene TRBV6-5 combines with J gene TRBJ2-2; possible D gene TRBD1, 5 bases. This receptor was taken from a male donor in good health and CMV-seronegative. Sequenced sample: PBMCs. CDR3 sequence reads: CASSRTDTYTGELFF. The CDR3 nucleotides read TGTGCCAGCAGTCGGACGGACACGTACACCGGGGAGCTGTTTTTT.